These T cell receptor beta chains were read from a single sample in a study of glioma-infiltrating T cells. Each CDR3 protein gets one entry after TCRdb re-called the multiplex PCR reads with MiXCR. The sample records around 180,000 distinct CDR3 sequences, over 40% being singletons. Sequenced: glioma tissue, nonneoplastic brain tissue, or PBMCs (not recorded which). Receptors originate from a human donor with low-grade glioma or glioblastoma, undergoing nonglioma brain surgery, or in good health (not recorded which). Both conserved end residues are part of each CDR3. Clone size, where shown, is once, few, many, or a class for clones that have expanded.

>TRBV19|TRBJ1-1|many
CASRRGVNTEAFF
>TRBV3-1|TRBJ2-7|NA
CASSQVPNEQYF
>TRBV4-1|TRBJ2-5|few
CASSQALGETQYF
>TRBV28|TRBJ2-7|once
CASSLSTGVEQYF
>TRBV7-2|TRBJ1-1|many
CASSLRDRSSFMNTEAFF
>TRBV27|TRBJ1-1|many
CASSLFGTGLGNTEAFF
>TRBV18|TRBJ2-1|few
CASSLAGGANPYNEQFF
>TRBV20-1|TRBJ2-1|many
CSARAAGASWGEQFF
>TRBV28|TRBJ1-1|many
CASSLRGTEAFF
>TRBV11-1|TRBJ1-1|many
CASSLEMNTEAFF
>TRBV30|TRBJ1-1|NA
CAWSPRVGTALNTEAFF
>TRBV28|TRBJ2-7|NA
CASSKGGAGGYEQYF
>TRBV6-5|TRBJ2-7|NA
CASSSLRQGRYGQYF
>TRBV7-9|TRBJ2-1|many
CASSLTPEQFF
>TRBV3-1|TRBJ2-6|NA
CASSPHPTGSAGANVLTF
>TRBV24-1|TRBJ2-5|many
CATSEKETQYF
>TRBV11-3|TRBJ2-1|NA
CASSLATVSYNEQFF